This is a list of T cell receptor beta chains from one sample in a study of Graves' ophthalmopathy and Graves' hyperthyroidism. TCRdb reprocessed the multiplex PCR reads via MiXCR and lists one record per CDR3 protein. The sample lists 1 million to 1.3 million distinct CDR3 sequences, 35% to 40% occurring once. Sequencing was done on a sample of peripheral blood or thyroid tissue (not recorded which). These TCRs come from an adult man with Graves' hyperthyroidism. Each CDR3 is given with its conserved first and last residue. A D gene is named only where the DNA matches it firmly. Clone size is not always given. Where it is, it says once, few, many or a class for expanded clones.

V,J,size,D,DNA,CDR3
TRBV6-1,TRBJ1-1,.,TRBD1,TGTGCCAGCAGGGACAGGGGGCTGGACACTGAAGCTTTCTTT,CASRDRGLDTEAFF
TRBV7-9,TRBJ1-6,many,.,TGTGCCAGCAGCTCCTCGGGACGGGAATATTCACCCCTCCACTTT,CASSSSGREYSPLHF
TRBV29-1,TRBJ1-1,.,TRBD1,TGCAGCCCTGTGACAGGGACATCCACTGAAGCTTTCTTT,CSPVTGTSTEAFF
TRBV19,TRBJ1-5,many,.,TGTGCAAGTGGGGGGAACTCCAATCAGCCCCAGCATTTT,CASGGNSNQPQHF
TRBV7-8,TRBJ1-1,.,.,TGCGCCAGCAGCCAAGTCCGCAGGTCGTCGGGGAACACTGAAGCTTTCTTT,CASSQVRRSSGNTEAFF
TRBV5-1,TRBJ1-4,few,.,TGCGCCAGCAGCTGGACCGCCGGGACGGGAACTAATGAAAAACTGTTTTTT,CASSWTAGTGTNEKLFF
TRBV29-1,TRBJ1-1,few,.,TGCAGCGTCCATACGCAGAGCATGAACACTGAAGCTTTCTTT,CSVHTQSMNTEAFF
TRBV19,TRBJ2-7,many,.,TGTGCCACCGGCCGCGACGGGACCTACGAGCAGTACTTC,CATGRDGTYEQYF
TRBV25-1,TRBJ2-5,.,.,TGTGCCAGCAGTCCCGTTAGGACAGCCCAAGAGGCCCAGTACTTC,CASSPVRTAQEAQYF
TRBV7-2,TRBJ2-5,many,TRBD2,TGTGCCAGCAGGAGGGAGGGCCGACCTCAAGAGACCCAGTACTTC,CASRREGRPQETQYF
TRBV9,TRBJ2-5,many,.,TGTGCCAGCAGCGTAGAGGGAGGCCAAGAGACCCAGTACTTC,CASSVEGGQETQYF
TRBV20-1,TRBJ1-4,.,.,TGCAGTGCTAGAGGACAGGCAACGACCGAAAAACTGTTTTTT,CSARGQATTEKLFF
TRBV6-2/TRBV6-3,TRBJ1-1,many,TRBD1,TGTGCCAGCAGGTCCGTTAAGGACAGGGGAATTGAAGCTTTCTTT,CASRSVKDRGIEAFF
TRBV29-1,TRBJ1-5,.,.,TGCAGCGCCGCTCAGGGCAATAGCAATCAGCCCCAGCATTTT,CSAAQGNSNQPQHF
TRBV5-1,TRBJ1-4,many,.,TGCGCCAGCAGCTTAACAGGGCGGGGAGCTAATGAAAAACTGTTTTTT,CASSLTGRGANEKLFF
TRBV5-1,TRBJ2-7,many,.,TGCGCCAGCAGCTTGCATGGGGACGAGCAGTACTTC,CASSLHGDEQYF
TRBV9,TRBJ2-5,once,TRBD1,TGTGCCAGCAGCTTCTCCGGGACAGGGGGCGGGGAGACCCAGTACTTC,CASSFSGTGGGETQYF
TRBV29-1,TRBJ1-4,.,.,TGCAGCGTTGTCGGGGCAGGGGTTAACGAAAAACTGTTTTTT,CSVVGAGVNEKLFF
TRBV4-1,TRBJ2-7,few,.,TGCGCCAGCAGCCAAGAGAGTACGGGGGCGCTTTCCTACGAGCAGTACTTC,CASSQESTGALSYEQYF
TRBV10-3,TRBJ2-7,.,TRBD1,TGTGCCATCAGTGGGGGGGGACAGGGGGCCAAAGAGCAGTACTTC,CAISGGGQGAKEQYF
TRBV7-9,TRBJ2-2,.,TRBD2,TGTGCCAGCAGCCCCCAGGCGGGAGGTCCCGGGGAGCTGTTTTTT,CASSPQAGGPGELFF
TRBV20-1,TRBJ1-1,many,.,TGCAGTGCATCTGACACAGAGGTTGAAGCTTTCTTT,CSASDTEVEAFF